What follows are 9 T cell receptor beta chains derived from one specimen sequenced in a study of Ad26.COV2.S vaccination and SARS-CoV-2 variants. Only in-frame clones appear in the TCRdb table, and some are missing; sequencing was by immunoSEQ multiplex PCR. The sample shows about 350,000 clones, 85% of them seen only once. Treatment meaning: about 20 received Ad26.COV2.S at low or high dose, single or two shots; 5 received placebo; per-sample allocation not given. Sampling occurred on day 63 after the first vaccine or placebo injection. The sample in question was peripheral blood, obtained in a trial of Ad26.COV2.S vaccine versus placebo. Every receptor here comes from a person aged 18 to 65 who received the Ad26.COV2.S COVID-19 vaccine or a placebo.

J is TRBJ2-5 and V is TRBV3-1 (or the pseudogene TRBV3-2); tentatively, D is TRBD2 (7 bases). The CDR3 contains 16 residues. CDR1 is LGHDT and CDR2 is YNNKEL in the germline V gene (reference sequence). V lost 2 bases and J 2 bases, leaving 15 bases between the germline ends. The CDR3 DNA reads TGTGCCAGCAGCCAATGGGGCGGGGGCAAACAAGAGACCCAGTACTTC. Translated, it gives CASSQWGGGKQETQYF.

This chain connects TRBV5-5 to TRBJ1-5; 7 bases match TRBD1. The V gene end was trimmed by 4 bases and the J gene end by 0 bases; junction bases not matched to a gene: 10. CDR3 size: 17 residues. Per germline, CDR1 SGHKS and CDR2 YYEKEE (reference sequence). DNA for the CDR3: TGTGCCAGCAGCCACACCCCGACAGGGAATAGCAATCAGCCCCAGCATTTT. Protein: CASSHTPTGNSNQPQHF.

The CDR3 DNA follows: TGTGCCAGCAGCTTGGGTGGGCGCAGATTATATGAAAAACTGTTTTTT. Encoded protein: CASSLGGRRLYEKLFF. The J gene is TRBJ1-4, the V gene TRBV5-6; D is ambiguous. The V end lost 0 bases, the J end lost 6 bases, and 15 bases lay between the germline ends. Germline-derived CDR1 and CDR2 are SGHDT and YYEEEE. The CDR3 totals 16 residues.

The chain links TRBV28 to TRBJ1-1; D might be TRBD1 (6 bases). Per germline, CDR1 MDHEN and CDR2 SYDVKM. The CDR3 covers 18 residues. The V end lost 2 bases, the J end lost 6 bases, and 25 bases lay between the germline ends. For the CDR3, the DNA is TGTGCCAGCAGTTTAGAAGACTTAATTAAGGGGTGGGGGCCTGAAGCTTTCTTT. Protein sequence: CASSLEDLIKGWGPEAFF. The full variable domain, with the rest looked up from reference TRBV28 and TRBJ1-1, is DVKVTQSSRYLVKRTGEKVFLECVQDMDHENMFWYRQDPGLGLRLIYFSYDVKMKEKGDIPEGYSVSREKKERFSLILESASTNQTSMYLCASSLEDLIKGWGPEAFFGQGTRLTVV.

The V gene is TRBV14, the J gene TRBJ2-2; a weak D match, TRBD1 (6 bases). Trimming removed 2 bases at V and 1 base at J, with 11 bases between. Germline CDR1 and CDR2: SGHDN and FVKESK. The CDR3 spans 16 residues. The CDR3 DNA follows: TGTGCCAGCAGCCAATGGCAGGGGAGGAACACCGGGGAGCTGTTTTTT. Its protein product is CASSQWQGRNTGELFF.

This clone appeared a single time. The chain couples TRBV7-8 to TRBJ1-5; no definite D call. Per germline, CDR1 SGHVS and CDR2 FQNEAQ. CDR3 length: 13 amino acids. V was shortened by 1 base and J by 5 bases, with 6 bases between the two germline ends. The CDR3 sequence is CASSLDLDQPQHF. CDR3 DNA: TGTGCCAGCAGCTTAGATCTCGATCAGCCCCAGCATTTT.

This chain connects TRBV30 to TRBJ1-2; D unresolved. V lost 4 bases and J lost 4, with 7 bases in between. The CDR3 runs to 11 residues. The V gene's germline CDR1 is GTSNPN and CDR2 SVGIG (reference sequence). Here the CDR3 reads CAWMGVYGYTF. In nucleotides, the CDR3 is TGTGCCTGGATGGGCGTCTATGGCTACACCTTC.

In this sample, this clone turned up once. The gene calls are TRBV9 and TRBJ2-1; 7 bases line up with TRBD2. With V trimmed by 0 bases and J by 2 bases, 2 bases remained unmatched. The CDR3 runs 15 residues. The germline gives CDR1 SGDLS, CDR2 YYNGEE. CDR3: CASSVVGGTYNEQFF. CDR3 sequence (DNA): TGTGCCAGCAGCGTAGTCGGGGGGACCTACAATGAGCAGTTCTTC.

This chain joins TRBV15 and TRBJ2-5; D unresolved. The CDR3 is 14 amino acids. The ends were cut back, 5 bases at V and 5 bases at J, with 15 bases in the middle. CDR1 and CDR2 (germline): LNHNV, YYDKDF (reference sequence). Here the CDR3 reads CATSLGSPLETQYF. The CDR3 DNA reads as TGTGCCACCAGCCTCGGGTCTCCTTTGGAGACCCAGTACTTC.